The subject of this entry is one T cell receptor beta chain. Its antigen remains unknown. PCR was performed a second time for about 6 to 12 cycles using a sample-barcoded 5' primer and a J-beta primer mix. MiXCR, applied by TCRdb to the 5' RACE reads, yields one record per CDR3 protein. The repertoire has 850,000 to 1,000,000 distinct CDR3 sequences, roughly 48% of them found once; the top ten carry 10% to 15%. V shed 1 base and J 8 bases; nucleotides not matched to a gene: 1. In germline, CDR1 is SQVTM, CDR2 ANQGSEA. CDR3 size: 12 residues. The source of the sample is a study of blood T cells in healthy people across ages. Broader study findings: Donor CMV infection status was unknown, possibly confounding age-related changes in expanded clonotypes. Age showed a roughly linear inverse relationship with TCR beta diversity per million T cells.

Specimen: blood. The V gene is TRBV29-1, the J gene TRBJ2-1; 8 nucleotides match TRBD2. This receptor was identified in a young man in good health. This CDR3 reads CSVEAGGYEQFF. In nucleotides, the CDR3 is TGCAGCGTTGAAGCGGGGGGGTATGAGCAGTTCTTC.